The 28 T cell receptor beta chains given below trace back to one sample, sequenced in a study of technical replicates of blood from a handful of donors. TCRdb's copy holds only in-frame clones and misses some; the assay was immunoSEQ multiplex PCR. The repertoire includes about 73,000 clones, 93% of them detected once, and about 0.25% sits in the top ten. The sequenced sample was T cells isolated from PBMCs. Receptor source: a human donor in good health.

This sequence joins TRBV28 and TRBJ2-1, with TRBD2 matching 7 bases. CDR1 MDHEN and CDR2 SYDVKM come from the germline V gene. V gave up 2 bases and J gave up 8 bases; unmatched junction bases: 6. The CDR3 runs 14 residues. The CDR3 DNA reads TGTGCCAGCAGTTTAGTAACTAGCGAGGATGAGCAGTTCTTC. Translation gives CASSLVTSEDEQFF. Variable domain in full (rest from reference TRBV28 and TRBJ2-1): DVKVTQSSRYLVKRTGEKVFLECVQDMDHENMFWYRQDPGLGLRLIYFSYDVKMKEKGDIPEGYSVSREKKERFSLILESASTNQTSMYLCASSLVTSEDEQFFGPGTRLTVL.

This clone was seen just once. The chain carries TRBV30 and TRBJ1-2; D possibly corresponds to TRBD1 (6 bases). The CDR3 is made up of 14 amino acids. V lost 0 bases and J 4 bases, leaving 12 bases between the germline ends. CDR1 and CDR2 from the germline V gene are GTSNPN and SVGIG (reference sequence). The CDR3 sequence: CAWSVPGAFYGYTF. CDR3 sequence (DNA): TGTGCCTGGAGTGTCCCAGGGGCCTTCTATGGCTACACCTTC.

This rearrangement joins TRBV5-1 to TRBJ2-4; a weak D match, TRBD2 (5 bases). The CDR3 is 15 residues long. The V end was cut by 2 bases, the J end by 4 bases, with 13 bases between. CDR1 is SGHRS, CDR2 YFSETQ, per germline. Here the CDR3 DNA reads TGCGCCAGCAGCTTTGGACTTACGTTTAAAAACATTCAGTACTTC. This codes for CASSFGLTFKNIQYF.

The gene calls are TRBV9 and TRBJ1-2; tentative D call: TRBD1 (5 bases). V dropped 0 bases and J dropped 2 bases, with 8 bases sitting between them. The V gene's germline CDR1 is SGDLS and CDR2 YYNGEE. The CDR3 has 14 residues. CDR3 DNA sequence: TGTGCCAGCAGCGTAGATCCAGGGAACTATGGCTACACCTTC. Translating it yields CASSVDPGNYGYTF.

The CDR3 loop reads CASSSAWTYNEQFF. CDR3 nucleotide sequence: TGCGCCAGCAGCTCGGCGTGGACTTACAATGAGCAGTTCTTC. This chain links TRBV5-1 with TRBJ2-1; D is possibly TRBD2 (5 bases). The V end was cut by 3 bases, the J end by 4 bases, with 11 bases between. The CDR3 totals 14 residues. CDR1 is SGHRS, CDR2 YFSETQ, per germline. Drawing the rest from reference TRBV5-1 and TRBJ2-1, the complete variable domain is KAGVTQTPRYLIKTRGQQVTLSCSPISGHRSVSWYQQTPGQGLQFLFEYFSETQRNKGNFPGRFSGRQFSNSRSEMNVSTLELGDSALYLCASSSAWTYNEQFFGPGTRLTVL.

This clone appeared a single time. V gene TRBV23-1 combines with J gene TRBJ1-1; D remains unclear. TRBV23-1 is labeled an ORF, and its function is uncertain. This CDR3 is built from 15 residues. V lost 8 bases and J lost 1, with 17 bases in between. The CDR3 coding sequence is TGCGCCAGCGCGCGGGAGCAGACGAGGAACACTGAAGCTTTCTTT. Protein: CASAREQTRNTEAFF.

The chain links TRBV27 to TRBJ2-5; TRBD2 aligns across 9 bases. This CDR3 comprises 16 residues. Unmatched junction bases numbered 8, after V lost 1 base and J lost 5 bases. Germline assignment: CDR1 MNHEY and CDR2 SMNVEV (reference sequence). CDR3 loop: CASSLYGSGSGETQYF. CDR3 coding DNA: TGTGCCAGCAGTTTATATGGTAGCGGGAGCGGGGAGACCCAGTACTTC.

The gene calls are TRBV14 and TRBJ2-1; TRBD2 matches at 7 bases. This CDR3 contains 20 residues. Per germline, CDR1 SGHDN and CDR2 FVKESK. With V trimmed by 0 bases and J by 4 bases, 18 bases remained unmatched. CDR3 protein: CASSQEIGQSEAGLYNEQFF. CDR3 nucleotide sequence: TGTGCCAGCAGCCAAGAGATCGGACAAAGTGAGGCGGGACTATACAATGAGCAGTTCTTC.

The chain is built from TRBV2 and TRBJ2-5, with D perhaps matching TRBD1 (5 bases). CDR3 length equals 11 residues. Germline V gives CDR1 SNHLY, CDR2 FYNNEI. V lost 8 bases and J lost 4, with 8 bases in between. The CDR3 DNA follows: TGTGCCAGCGTTAGGGGAGAGACCCAGTACTTC. Translation gives CASVRGETQYF. Based on the CDR3 plus reference TRBV2 and TRBJ2-5, the full variable domain is EPEVTQTPSHQVTQMGQEVILRCVPISNHLYFYWYRQILGQKVEFLVSFYNNEISEKSEIFDDQFSVERPDGSNFTLKIRSTKLEDSAMYFCASVRGETQYFGPGTRLLVL.

CDR3 sequence (DNA): TGTGCCAGCGGGGACAATAACTATGGCTACACCTTC. This encodes CASGDNNYGYTF. This chain connects TRBV6-1 to TRBJ1-2; weak D call: TRBD1 (6 bases). CDR3 length equals 12 residues. V lost 8 bases to trimming and J lost 1 base, with 8 bases between them. Germline values: CDR1 MNHNS, CDR2 SASEGT.

The chain has TRBV4-2 and TRBJ2-1, with a tentative D call TRBD2 (7 bases). The CDR3 has 17 residues. CDR1 is LGHNA and CDR2 is YNFKEQ in the germline V gene. V lost 3 bases to trimming and J lost 4 bases, with 19 bases between them. In DNA, the CDR3 is TGTGCCAGCAGCCAGGGGGGGAGGGGGGGGGATTACAATGAGCAGTTCTTC. It encodes CASSQGGRGGDYNEQFF.

The chain couples TRBV7-2 to TRBJ2-7, with 10 bases identical to TRBD2. There are 15 residues in the CDR3. Losses at the gene ends were 5 bases for V and 3 bases for J; bases not matched to a gene: 7. Germline CDR1 is SGHTA and CDR2 is FQGNSA. CDR3 loop: CASSPGLALNYEQYF. The CDR3 DNA reads as TGTGCCAGCAGCCCGGGACTAGCGTTAAACTACGAGCAGTACTTC.

This rearrangement joins TRBV5-1 to TRBJ2-5; possibly TRBD2 for D (6 bases). CDR1 is SGHRS, CDR2 YFSETQ, per germline. Trimming removed 6 bases at V and 5 bases at J, with 17 bases between. This CDR3 region has 14 residues. The CDR3 DNA sequence: TGCGCCAGCACCATCGGGACTCAAGGGGAGACCCAGTACTTC. Translating gives CASTIGTQGETQYF.

The V call is TRBV11-2, the J call TRBJ2-7; D may be TRBD1 (6 bases). Germline lookup yields CDR1 SGHAT and CDR2 FQNNGV. This CDR3 spans 14 amino acids. Trimming cost V 2 bases and J 6 bases, with 14 bases left between them. CDR3 nucleotides: TGTGCCAGCAGCTTACAATTCAGGGGAAGCGAGCAGTACTTC. It translates to CASSLQFRGSEQYF.

This chain joins TRBV27 and TRBJ2-3; tentatively, D is TRBD2 (7 bases). Germline CDR1 is MNHEY and CDR2 is SMNVEV (reference sequence). This CDR3 has 15 residues. The V and J ends lost 4 bases and 1 base respectively, with 12 bases between them. Here the CDR3 DNA reads TGTGCCAGCAGTTCTCCGGGGGGCGGCACAGATACGCAGTATTTT. It codes for CASSSPGGGTDTQYF.

The DNA of the CDR3 is TGTGCCAGCAGCGTAGCTAGGGGGACAGTGGGGAATGAGCAGTTCTTC. Translation: CASSVARGTVGNEQFF. The chain has TRBV9 and TRBJ2-1; 7 bases agree with TRBD1. Germline trimming cut 0 bases from V and 7 bases from J; bases unmatched to any gene: 10. The CDR3 is 16 amino acids. Per germline, CDR1 SGDLS and CDR2 YYNGEE.

A single count supports this clone. Because the CDR3's place on the DNA is in doubt, the DNA is left out and the CDR3 is given as listed by TCRdb. The CDR3 sequence is CAWSVRARAQPQHF. The chain couples TRBV30 to TRBJ1-5; the D call of TRBD1 is as the table states it, not checked on the DNA. Germline CDR1 and CDR2: GTSNPN and SVGIG (reference sequence). The CDR3 has 14 amino acids, counting both end residues.

The chain links TRBV9 to TRBJ2-2, with TRBD2 matching 12 bases. Trimming at V came to 0 bases and at J to 3 bases, leaving 6 bases not matched to a gene. This CDR3 is 18 amino acids long. CDR1 is SGDLS, CDR2 YYNGEE, per germline. This CDR3 is CASSVAASGGAYTGELFF. In DNA form, the CDR3 reads TGTGCCAGCAGCGTAGCGGCTAGCGGGGGGGCCTACACCGGGGAGCTGTTTTTT.

V usage is TRBV9 and J usage is TRBJ1-1, with D perhaps TRBD1 (6 bases). V dropped 3 bases and J dropped 3 bases, with 15 bases sitting between them. CDR1 and CDR2 (germline): SGDLS, YYNGEE. The CDR3 extends over 15 amino acids. The CDR3 region has the DNA TGTGCCAGCAGCGGACGGGGGGGCGCTGACACTGAAGCTTTCTTT. Its translation: CASSGRGGADTEAFF.

The chain carries TRBV6-1 and TRBJ2-5; 7 nucleotides line up with TRBD2. The CDR3 is 18 residues long. Germline V gene sequence: CDR1 MNHNS, CDR2 SASEGT. J was trimmed by 2 bases and V by 4 bases; bases with no gene match: 16. The CDR3 reads CASSVVVAGGIQQETQYF. CDR3 bases: TGTGCCAGCAGTGTCGTGGTAGCGGGCGGCATACAACAAGAGACCCAGTACTTC.

The J gene is TRBJ1-6, the V gene TRBV18; a weak D match, TRBD1 (6 bases). Trimming pared 4 bases from V and 8 bases from J, leaving 18 bases between. The CDR3 length is 16 residues. The germline V gene has CDR1 KGHSH and CDR2 LQKENI. CDR3 residues: CASSLTGTGLHSPLHF. The CDR3 nucleotides are TGTGCCAGCTCACTCACCGGCACAGGGTTACATTCACCCCTCCACTTT.

V gene TRBV7-5 combines with J gene TRBJ2-7; the D call of TRBD1 is as the table states it, not checked on the DNA. TRBV7-5 corresponds to a pseudogene. CDR3 length: 14 residues. CDR3 residues: CVRSFMDRGYEQYF. For the CDR3, the DNA is TGTGTCAGAAGCTTTATGGACAGGGGCTACGAGCAGTACTTC.

V is TRBV18 and J is TRBJ1-1; perhaps TRBD1 as D (6 bases). The V gene's germline CDR1 is KGHSH and CDR2 LQKENI. V lost 2 bases to trimming and J lost 0 bases, with 13 bases between them. This CDR3 comprises 16 residues. CDR3 protein: CASSPSNTGLNTEAFF. In nucleotides, the CDR3 is TGTGCCAGCTCACCATCGAACACAGGGTTGAACACTGAAGCTTTCTTT.

The chain recombines TRBV19 with TRBJ2-7, with 9 bases lining up with TRBD1. V trimming: 3 bases; J trimming: 3 bases; junction bases outside the gene matches: 3. CDR1 is LNHDA, CDR2 SQIVND, per germline (reference sequence). CDR3 size: 14 residues. The CDR3 nucleotides read TGTGCCAGTAGTATTCAGGGACAGGGCTACGAGCAGTACTTC. This encodes CASSIQGQGYEQYF.

This clone has a single count. The rearrangement joins TRBV7-6 to TRBJ2-6; D ambiguous. The V and J ends lost 1 base and 0 bases respectively, with 16 bases between them. Germline assignment: CDR1 SGHVS and CDR2 FNYEAQ. The CDR3 length is 19 residues. The CDR3 loop reads CASSLGRQMIFSGANVLTF. The CDR3 DNA follows: TGTGCCAGCAGCTTAGGGCGGCAGATGATATTCTCTGGGGCCAACGTCCTGACTTTC.

The CDR3 region has the DNA TGTGCCAGCAGCGGGGGGACTAGCCCTTTCTTC. Translation gives CASSGGTSPFF. V usage is TRBV11-2 and J usage is TRBJ2-1; 9 bases match TRBD2. In germline, CDR1 is SGHAT, CDR2 FQNNGV. V trimming: 5 bases; J trimming: 16 bases; junction bases outside the gene matches: 6. The CDR3 length is 11 residues.

V is TRBV2 and J is TRBJ2-5, with D unresolved. Trimming stripped 4 bases from V and 4 bases from J, with 13 bases between. Germline CDR1 and CDR2: SNHLY and FYNNEI. The length of the CDR3 is 14 residues. The CDR3 sequence is CASSGGLSGETQYF. In DNA form, the CDR3 reads TGTGCCAGCAGTGGTGGGTTGTCGGGAGAGACCCAGTACTTC. The entire variable domain, with the rest obtained from reference TRBV2 and TRBJ2-5, is as follows: EPEVTQTPSHQVTQMGQEVILRCVPISNHLYFYWYRQILGQKVEFLVSFYNNEISEKSEIFDDQFSVERPDGSNFTLKIRSTKLEDSAMYFCASSGGLSGETQYFGPGTRLLVL.

The chain links TRBV7-6 to TRBJ2-5; 14 bases are a match to TRBD2. From germline, CDR1 is SGHVS and CDR2 FNYEAQ. Trimming took 2 bases from V and 2 from J; bases not matched to a gene: 10. CDR3 length: 19 amino acids. The CDR3, as DNA: TGTGCCAGCAGCTTAACCCGACTAGCGGGAGGGCCTCGGCAAGAGACCCAGTACTTC. The encoded protein is CASSLTRLAGGPRQETQYF.